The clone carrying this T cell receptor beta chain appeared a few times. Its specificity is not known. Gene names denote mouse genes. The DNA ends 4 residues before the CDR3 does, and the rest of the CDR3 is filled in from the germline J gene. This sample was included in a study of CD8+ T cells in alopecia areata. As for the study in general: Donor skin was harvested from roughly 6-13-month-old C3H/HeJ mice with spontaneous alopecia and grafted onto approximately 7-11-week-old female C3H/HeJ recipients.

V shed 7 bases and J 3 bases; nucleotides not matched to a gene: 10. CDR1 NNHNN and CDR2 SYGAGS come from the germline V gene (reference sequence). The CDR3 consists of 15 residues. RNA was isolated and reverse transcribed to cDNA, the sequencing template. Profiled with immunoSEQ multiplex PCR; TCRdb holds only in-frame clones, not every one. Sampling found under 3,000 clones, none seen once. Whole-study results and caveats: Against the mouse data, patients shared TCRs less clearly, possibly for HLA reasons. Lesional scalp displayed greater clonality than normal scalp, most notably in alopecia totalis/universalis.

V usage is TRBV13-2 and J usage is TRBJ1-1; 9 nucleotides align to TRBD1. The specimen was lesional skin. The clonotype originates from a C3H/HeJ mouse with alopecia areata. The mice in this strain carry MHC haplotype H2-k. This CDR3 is CASSVLDRGDTEVFF. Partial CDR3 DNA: TGTGCCAGCAGTGTCTTGGACAGGGGAGACACA.